The 13 T cell receptor beta chains below all came from one sample that was sequenced in a study of control samples from healthy donors and cancer patients. TCRdb keeps only in-frame clones here, not all; method: immunoSEQ multiplex PCR. The sample yields 110,000 or so clones, more than 85% seen once. Sample: blood. The receptors were gathered from a woman between 45 and 65 years old in good health.

This clone appeared a single time. The chain joins TRBV9 to TRBJ2-3; 9 bases map to TRBD2. This CDR3 spans 19 amino acids. V dropped 2 bases and J dropped 2; count of bases not matched to a gene: 15. The germline V gene encodes CDR1 SGDLS and CDR2 YYNGEE. CDR3 sequence reads: CASSVPLAGTPAVTDTQYF. The CDR3 bases are TGTGCCAGCAGCGTTCCCCTAGCGGGGACCCCCGCGGTCACAGATACGCAGTATTTT.

The chain uses TRBV6-5 and TRBJ2-1; D is ambiguous. Germline-derived CDR1 and CDR2 are MNHEY and SVGAGI. Deletions cut 5 bases from V and 15 bases from J, with 14 bases between. The CDR3 has 11 residues. CDR3 bases: TGTGCCAGCAGTAATAGCCTCAAGCGGTTCTTC. Its translation: CASSNSLKRFF.

This chain links TRBV3-1 (or the pseudogene TRBV3-2) with TRBJ1-2, with TRBD1 as a possible D gene (6 bases). Germline V gene data show CDR1 as LGHDT and CDR2 as YNNKEL (reference sequence). V lost 0 bases, J lost 0 bases, and 17 bases lay in between. This CDR3 contains 18 residues. The CDR3 DNA sequence: TGTGCCAGCAGCCAAGAACTACCCCGGGACATCCCTAACTATGGCTACACCTTC. Translated, it gives CASSQELPRDIPNYGYTF.

The gene calls are TRBV15 and TRBJ2-1, with 9 bases lining up with TRBD2. The CDR3 consists of 16 residues. The ends lost 1 base at V and 10 bases at J; junction bases unmatched: 11. Germline V CDR1 and CDR2: LNHNV, YYDKDF (reference sequence). This CDR3 reads CATSRAHRGGAREQFF. CDR3 DNA sequence: TGTGCCACCAGCAGAGCCCACCGCGGGGGGGCTAGGGAGCAGTTCTTC.

This rearrangement joins TRBV2 to TRBJ1-1; D not certain. The CDR3 runs to 14 residues. Germline lookup yields CDR1 SNHLY and CDR2 FYNNEI. V lost 10 bases and J 2 bases, leaving 17 bases between the germline ends. The CDR3 loop reads CANTGRQRNTEAFF. The CDR3 DNA reads TGTGCCAACACTGGACGGCAAAGAAACACTGAAGCTTTCTTT.

The CDR3 is CASTRGGRAVDTGELFF. The CDR3 DNA sequence: TGTGCCTCCACCCGGGGCGGGAGGGCGGTAGACACCGGGGAGCTGTTTTTT. The chain has TRBV24-1 and TRBJ2-2; 9 nucleotides match TRBD2. This CDR3 is 17 amino acids long. CDR1 and CDR2 from the germline V gene are KGHDR and SFDVKD. Trimming cost V 12 bases and J 3 bases; bases outside gene matches: 16.

V is TRBV28 and J is TRBJ2-3, with 10 bases fitting TRBD2. The CDR3 totals 17 residues. Germline V lookup: CDR1 MDHEN, CDR2 SYDVKM. With 2 bases clipped from V and 0 bases from J, the junction kept 5 bases outside the gene matches. CDR3 DNA: TGTGCCAGCAGTTTAACTAGCGGGGCTTCTAGCACAGATACGCAGTATTTT. This encodes CASSLTSGASSTDTQYF.

The table lists this clone with a few counts. The chain joins TRBV19 to TRBJ1-5, with a weak D call TRBD1 (6 bases). V shed 2 bases and J shed 6 bases, with 11 bases lying between them. The CDR3 extends over 14 amino acids. Germline V CDR1 and CDR2: LNHDA, SQIVND (reference sequence). The CDR3 coding sequence is TGTGCCAGTAGTATAACAGGGATTTTTCAGCCCCAGCATTTT. Amino acids: CASSITGIFQPQHF. Full variable domain (remainder filled in from reference TRBV19 and TRBJ1-5): DGGITQSPKYLFRKEGQNVTLSCEQNLNHDAMYWYRQDPGQGLRLIYYSQIVNDFQKGDIAEGYSVSREKKESFPLTVTSAQKNPTAFYLCASSITGIFQPQHFGDGTRLSIL.

V and J are TRBV9 and TRBJ2-2; 14 nucleotides agree with TRBD2. Germline V lookup: CDR1 SGDLS, CDR2 YYNGEE. J lost 1 base, V lost 5 bases, and 4 bases had no gene match. CDR3 length: 17 residues. CDR3 region: CASRGLAGAENTGELFF. In nucleotides, the CDR3 is TGTGCCAGCAGGGGACTAGCGGGAGCCGAGAACACCGGGGAGCTGTTTTTT.

The chain couples TRBV7-3 to TRBJ1-2, with unresolved D. The CDR3 extends over 13 amino acids. Germline V gene lookup returns CDR1 SGHTA and CDR2 FQGTGA. Trimming shortened V by 0 bases and J by 2 bases, and 4 bases separated the two germline ends. CDR3: CASSLTENYGYTF. The CDR3 nucleotides read TGTGCCAGCAGCTTAACGGAGAACTATGGCTACACCTTC.

The J gene is TRBJ2-3, the V gene TRBV29-1, with D uncertain. Germline V gene sequence: CDR1 SQVTM, CDR2 ANQGSEA. The CDR3 is made up of 11 amino acids. V lost 7 bases and J lost 5, with 10 bases in between. The CDR3 nucleotides read TGCAGCGCTGACCTAGGAGATACGCAGTATTTT. This gives the protein CSADLGDTQYF.

The V gene is TRBV7-2, the J gene TRBJ2-5; 11 bases map to TRBD2. The CDR3 totals 18 residues. After removal of 5 bases from V and 7 bases from J, the junction contained 18 bases not matched to a gene. Looked up from germline, CDR1 is SGHTA and CDR2 is FQGNSA. CDR3 DNA: TGTGCCAGCAGCCTCACGCGTCCGGTAGCGGGGGGGGCTGGGACCCAGTACTTC. Translating it yields CASSLTRPVAGGAGTQYF.

The V gene is TRBV9, the J gene TRBJ1-1; TRBD1 is a possible D gene (5 bases). Between the trimmed V and J ends, which lost 9 bases and 1 base, there was a span of 13 bases. This CDR3 contains 13 residues. In germline, CDR1 is SGDLS, CDR2 YYNGEE. CDR3 sequence: CATSSDRNTEAFF. In DNA, the CDR3 is TGTGCCACATCATCCGACAGGAACACTGAAGCTTTCTTT.